A single count supports the clone carrying this T cell receptor (beta chain). Its specificity is not known. These data come from a study of CD8+ T cells in alopecia areata. General study points: Expanded CD8+ clones among the top 100, as well as scalp clonality, were significantly decreased by tofacitinib. Elevated clonality characterized lesional scalp relative to normal scalp, particularly in alopecia totalis/universalis. Mouse data revealed clearer TCR sharing than patient data did, a gap possibly tied to HLA.

cDNA reverse transcribed from extracted RNA served as the sequencing template. Repertoires were generated with immunoSEQ multiplex PCR, while TCRdb's copy carries only in-frame clones and drops some. The sample carries fewer than 200,000 clones, roughly 50% recorded once. Treatment reported: oral pan-JAK inhibitor, 5-10 mg twice daily. Alopecia areata patients had lesional scalp punch biopsies and peripheral blood taken from them. V lost 3 bases and J lost 4, with 12 bases in between. This CDR3 has 14 residues. Per the germline V gene, CDR1 is MGHDK and CDR2 is SYGVNS. The source material was CD8+ T cells sorted from blood, sampled at week 24, from a patient treated with tofacitinib. The chain is built from TRBV25-1 and TRBJ1-1; D gene ambiguous. The sequence was obtained from a human donor with alopecia areata. This CDR3 reads CASSELPGSTEAFF. In DNA form, the CDR3 reads TGTGCCAGCAGTGAGCTACCGGGGAGCACTGAAGCTTTCTTT.